These T cell receptor beta chains were read from a single sample in a study of siplizumab effects on memory and regulatory T cells. Here immunoSEQ multiplex PCR was the method, and the copy in TCRdb shows in-frame clones only, minus some. This sample has approximately 100,000 clones, with 85% to 95% found just once. Sequences were obtained from Tregs sorted from blood. These receptor sequences come from a human donor in good health. Each CDR3 is given with its conserved first and last residue. D genes are given only for firm matches. Some rows have no size entry. The others give once, few or many, or a class for an expanded clone.

d_call: TRBD2; v_call: TRBV19; j_call: TRBJ2-3; clone_size: .; cdr3_nt: TGTGCCAGTAGTACCCCTCGGGAGGGCCTGAATACGCAGTATTTT; cdr3_aa: CASSTPREGLNTQYF
d_call: .; v_call: TRBV5-1; j_call: TRBJ2-3; clone_size: .; cdr3_nt: TGCGCCAGCAGCTTAGGTCTTGCGTCGTTCACAGATACGCAGTATTTT; cdr3_aa: CASSLGLASFTDTQYF
d_call: .; v_call: TRBV28; j_call: TRBJ2-3; clone_size: .; cdr3_nt: TGTGCCAGCAGTACGAGACGTCAGGGGACAGATACGCAGTATTTT; cdr3_aa: CASSTRRQGTDTQYF
d_call: TRBD1; v_call: TRBV7-9; j_call: TRBJ1-2; clone_size: .; cdr3_nt: TGTGCCAGCAGCCCTGTAGGGGGCAGCTATGGCTACACCTTC; cdr3_aa: CASSPVGGSYGYTF
d_call: TRBD1; v_call: TRBV11-2; j_call: TRBJ2-7; clone_size: .; cdr3_nt: TGTGCCAGCAGCTCACCGGGACAGCTTTACGAGCAGTACTTC; cdr3_aa: CASSSPGQLYEQYF
d_call: .; v_call: TRBV6-6; j_call: TRBJ2-7; clone_size: .; cdr3_nt: TGTGCCAGCAGGAGAACTGGTTTGGGGGCTTACGAGCAGTACTTC; cdr3_aa: CASRRTGLGAYEQYF
d_call: TRBD1; v_call: TRBV5-1; j_call: TRBJ2-2; clone_size: once; cdr3_nt: TGCGCCAGCAGCTCAGGGACAGACGGACACACCGGGGAGCTGTTTTTT; cdr3_aa: CASSSGTDGHTGELFF
d_call: TRBD1; v_call: TRBV6-1; j_call: TRBJ2-7; clone_size: .; cdr3_nt: TGTGCCAGCAGTGCCCTACGTCTTCTCTGGGGGGGGACAGGGGACGAGCAGTACTTC; cdr3_aa: CASSALRLLWGGTGDEQYF
d_call: TRBD2; v_call: TRBV7-2; j_call: TRBJ2-7; clone_size: once; cdr3_nt: TGTGCCAGCAGTCCCGGGACTAGCGACGTAGGAGAGCAGTACTTC; cdr3_aa: CASSPGTSDVGEQYF
d_call: .; v_call: TRBV28; j_call: TRBJ2-7; clone_size: .; cdr3_nt: TGTGCCAGCAGTTTTCCACGGGGCCTGAGCTACGAGCAGTACTTC; cdr3_aa: CASSFPRGLSYEQYF
d_call: .; v_call: TRBV5-1; j_call: TRBJ2-3; clone_size: .; cdr3_nt: TGCGCCAGCAGCTTTAGTCGCGCAGATACGCAGTATTTT; cdr3_aa: CASSFSRADTQYF
d_call: TRBD2; v_call: TRBV6-5; j_call: TRBJ2-2; clone_size: few; cdr3_nt: TGTGCCAGCAGTTACGGGAGGGGATCCACCGGGGAGCTGTTTTTT; cdr3_aa: CASSYGRGSTGELFF
d_call: TRBD1; v_call: TRBV5-1; j_call: TRBJ1-2; clone_size: .; cdr3_nt: TGCGCCAGCAGCTGGGGACAGTACTATGGCTACACCTTC; cdr3_aa: CASSWGQYYGYTF
d_call: .; v_call: TRBV9; j_call: TRBJ2-1; clone_size: .; cdr3_nt: TGTGCCAGCAGCCCCGGACCCAATGAGCAGTTCTTC; cdr3_aa: CASSPGPNEQFF
d_call: .; v_call: TRBV2; j_call: TRBJ2-3; clone_size: .; cdr3_nt: TGTGCCAGCACCAGACAGTCTAGGGCAGATACGCAGTATTTT; cdr3_aa: CASTRQSRADTQYF
d_call: .; v_call: TRBV10-1; j_call: TRBJ1-1; clone_size: .; cdr3_nt: TGCGCCAGCAGTGACCACAGGAACACTGAAGCTTTCTTT; cdr3_aa: CASSDHRNTEAFF
d_call: .; v_call: TRBV28; j_call: TRBJ1-1; clone_size: .; cdr3_nt: TGTGCCAGCAGGATCGGACGGACGAACACTGAAGCTTTCTTT; cdr3_aa: CASRIGRTNTEAFF
d_call: .; v_call: TRBV6-5; j_call: TRBJ2-1; clone_size: once; cdr3_nt: TGTGCCAGCAGTTACAGGAGTCGGCTTTACAATGAGCAGTTCTTC; cdr3_aa: CASSYRSRLYNEQFF
d_call: TRBD1; v_call: TRBV18; j_call: TRBJ1-1; clone_size: .; cdr3_nt: TGTGCCAGCTCAGGGACAGGGACGAACACTGAAGCTTTCTTT; cdr3_aa: CASSGTGTNTEAFF
d_call: .; v_call: TRBV16; j_call: TRBJ2-7; clone_size: .; cdr3_nt: TGTGCCAGCAGCCTCAATCTTATAGCCTACGAGCAGTACTTC; cdr3_aa: CASSLNLIAYEQYF
d_call: .; v_call: TRBV9; j_call: TRBJ2-1; clone_size: .; cdr3_nt: TGTGCCAGCAGCTCCGGCCAGGGGCTCGGCAATGAGCAGTTCTTC; cdr3_aa: CASSSGQGLGNEQFF
d_call: .; v_call: TRBV6-1; j_call: TRBJ1-5; clone_size: .; cdr3_nt: TGTGCCAGCTCTCCGGGGAGCAATCAGCCCCAGCATTTT; cdr3_aa: CASSPGSNQPQHF
d_call: .; v_call: TRBV27; j_call: TRBJ1-3; clone_size: .; cdr3_nt: TGTGCCAGCAGTTATACAGGGCCGCCCTCTGGAAACACCATATATTTT; cdr3_aa: CASSYTGPPSGNTIYF
d_call: .; v_call: TRBV19; j_call: TRBJ2-5; clone_size: many; cdr3_nt: TGTGCCAGTAGTACGATCACCACAGGGCGGGTAGCAAAGACCCAGTACTTC; cdr3_aa: CASSTITTGRVAKTQYF
d_call: .; v_call: TRBV28; j_call: TRBJ1-4; clone_size: .; cdr3_nt: TGTGCCACCACACAGGCGGGGAGTCTGTCGGAAAAACTGTTTTTT; cdr3_aa: CATTQAGSLSEKLFF
d_call: .; v_call: TRBV7-6; j_call: TRBJ2-7; clone_size: .; cdr3_nt: TGTGCCAGCAGCTTAGTACACCACGAGCAGTACTTC; cdr3_aa: CASSLVHHEQYF
d_call: TRBD1; v_call: TRBV10-3; j_call: TRBJ1-2; clone_size: .; cdr3_nt: TGTGCCATCAGTGAAGGGACAGGGTTTAACTATGGCTACACCTTC; cdr3_aa: CAISEGTGFNYGYTF